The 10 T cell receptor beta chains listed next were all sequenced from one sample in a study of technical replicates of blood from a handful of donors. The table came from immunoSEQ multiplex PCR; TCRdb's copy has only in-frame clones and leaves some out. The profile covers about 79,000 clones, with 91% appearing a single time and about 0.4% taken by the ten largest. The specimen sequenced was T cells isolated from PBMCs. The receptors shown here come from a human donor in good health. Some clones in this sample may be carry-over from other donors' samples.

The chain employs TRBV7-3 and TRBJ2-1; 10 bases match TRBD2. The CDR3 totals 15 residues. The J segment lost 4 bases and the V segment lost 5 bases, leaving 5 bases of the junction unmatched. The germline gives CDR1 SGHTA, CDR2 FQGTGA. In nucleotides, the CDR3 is TGTGCCAGCAGCCAGACTAGCGGGCTATACAATGAGCAGTTCTTC. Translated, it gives CASSQTSGLYNEQFF.

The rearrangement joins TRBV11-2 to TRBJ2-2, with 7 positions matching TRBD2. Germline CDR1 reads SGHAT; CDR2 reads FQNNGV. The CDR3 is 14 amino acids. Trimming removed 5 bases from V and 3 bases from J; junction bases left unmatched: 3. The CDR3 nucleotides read TGTGCCAGCAGCCCAGCGGGGTACACCGGGGAGCTGTTTTTT. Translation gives CASSPAGYTGELFF. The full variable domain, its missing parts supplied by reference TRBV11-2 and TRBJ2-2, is EAGVAQSPRYKIIEKRQSVAFWCNPISGHATLYWYQQILGQGPKLLIQFQNNGVVDDSQLPKDRFSAERLKGVDSTLKIQPAKLEDSAVYLCASSPAGYTGELFFGEGSRLTVL.

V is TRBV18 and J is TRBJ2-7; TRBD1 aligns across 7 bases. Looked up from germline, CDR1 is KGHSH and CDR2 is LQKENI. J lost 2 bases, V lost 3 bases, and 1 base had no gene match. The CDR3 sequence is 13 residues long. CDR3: CASSPGQTYEQYF. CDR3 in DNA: TGTGCCAGCTCACCGGGACAGACCTACGAGCAGTACTTC.

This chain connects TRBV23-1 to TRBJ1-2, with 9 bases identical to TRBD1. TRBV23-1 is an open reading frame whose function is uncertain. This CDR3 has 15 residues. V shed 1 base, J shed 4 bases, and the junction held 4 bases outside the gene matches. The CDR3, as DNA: TGCGCCAGCAGTCAATGGGACAGGGAGGGCTATGGCTACACCTTC. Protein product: CASSQWDREGYGYTF.

The CDR3 DNA reads TGTGCCAGCAGGCCCCGGGGGGGTGAGAATCAGCCCCAGCATTTT. Translated, it gives CASRPRGGENQPQHF. The chain uses TRBV6-6 and TRBJ1-5; D is perhaps TRBD1 (5 bases). With 6 bases removed from V and 4 bases from J, the gap between germline ends came to 16 bases. The germline V gene has CDR1 MNHNY and CDR2 SVGAGI (reference sequence). The CDR3 spans 15 residues.

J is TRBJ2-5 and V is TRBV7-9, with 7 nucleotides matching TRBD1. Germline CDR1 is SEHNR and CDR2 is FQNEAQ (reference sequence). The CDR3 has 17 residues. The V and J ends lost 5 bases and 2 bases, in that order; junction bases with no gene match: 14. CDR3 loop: CASSHGQARKSQETQYF. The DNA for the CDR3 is TGTGCCAGCAGCCACGGACAGGCTCGAAAATCTCAAGAGACCCAGTACTTC.

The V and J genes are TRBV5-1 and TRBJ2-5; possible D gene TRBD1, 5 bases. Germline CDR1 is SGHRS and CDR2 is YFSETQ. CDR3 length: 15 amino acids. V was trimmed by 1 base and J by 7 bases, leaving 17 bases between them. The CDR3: CASSLSQGDWGTQYF. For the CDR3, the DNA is TGCGCCAGCAGCTTGAGTCAGGGTGACTGGGGGACCCAGTACTTC.

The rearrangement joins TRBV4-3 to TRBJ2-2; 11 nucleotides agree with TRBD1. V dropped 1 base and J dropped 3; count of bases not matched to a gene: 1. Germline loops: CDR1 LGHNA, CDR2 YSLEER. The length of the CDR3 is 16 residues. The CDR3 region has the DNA TGCGCCAGCAGCCAAGGGACAGGGGGCTACACCGGGGAGCTGTTTTTT. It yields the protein CASSQGTGGYTGELFF.

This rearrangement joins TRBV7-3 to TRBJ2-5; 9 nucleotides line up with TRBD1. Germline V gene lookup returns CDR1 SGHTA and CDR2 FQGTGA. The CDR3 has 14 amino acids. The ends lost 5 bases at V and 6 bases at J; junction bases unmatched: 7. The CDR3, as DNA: TGTGCCAGCAGCCCCGGACAGGGGAGAAAGACCCAGTACTTC. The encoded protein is CASSPGQGRKTQYF.

CDR3 amino acids: CSVNRGPEAFF. The CDR3 DNA sequence: TGCAGCGTAAACAGGGGCCCTGAAGCTTTCTTT. The V and J genes are TRBV29-1 and TRBJ1-1, with 7 bases matching TRBD1. The CDR3 has 11 amino acids. After removal of 6 bases from V and 6 bases from J, the junction contained 4 bases not matched to a gene. From germline, CDR1 is SQVTM and CDR2 ANQGSEA.